A single sample is the source of the 11 T cell receptor beta chains below, sequenced in a study of shared T cell receptors in the human thymus. Clones were sequenced by immunoSEQ multiplex PCR, and TCRdb holds only the in-frame ones, with some missing. The sample lists approximately 730,000 clones; 70% to 90% were seen once. The sample was also linked to a second study, of human thymus T cells.

The sequenced sample consisted of thymocytes. The receptors originated from a girl in the first two years of life with a congenital heart defect.

The chain couples TRBV6-5 to TRBJ1-5; D possibly corresponds to TRBD1 (5 bases). This CDR3 is 15 amino acids long. CDR1 and CDR2 (germline): MNHEY, SVGAGI. V lost 2 bases to trimming and J lost 3 bases, with 11 bases between them. The CDR3 is CASSYGAGPNQPQHF. The CDR3 nucleotides read TGTGCCAGCAGTTACGGGGCAGGACCCAATCAGCCCCAGCATTTT.

The V gene is TRBV10-2, the J gene TRBJ1-2, with a tentative D call TRBD1 (6 bases). This CDR3 comprises 15 residues. V was trimmed by 0 bases and J by 5 bases, leaving 13 bases between them. The V gene's germline CDR1 is WSHSY and CDR2 SAAADI. The CDR3 region has the DNA TGCGCCAGCAGTGAGTCGCAGGGGACGACTTATGGCTACACCTTC. Protein product: CASSESQGTTYGYTF.

The chain is built from TRBV11-2 and TRBJ2-2; 9 nucleotides agree with TRBD1. CDR1 and CDR2 from the germline V gene are SGHAT and FQNNGV. The CDR3 has 16 amino acids. After removal of 3 bases from V and 3 bases from J, the junction contained 5 bases not matched to a gene. The CDR3 nucleotides are TGTGCCAGCAGCTTTCAGACAGGGGGGGACACCGGGGAGCTGTTTTTT. It is translated as CASSFQTGGDTGELFF.

The chain has TRBV30 and TRBJ2-7; D possibly corresponds to TRBD2 (7 bases). The V and J ends lost 3 bases and 3 bases respectively, with 21 bases between them. Germline CDR1 reads GTSNPN; CDR2 reads SVGIG (reference sequence). The CDR3 totals 16 residues. Written as DNA, the CDR3 is TGTGCCTGGAGCGGGAGGATGGGGACATCCCTCTACGAGCAGTACTTC. The encoded protein is CAWSGRMGTSLYEQYF.

The V gene is TRBV19, the J gene TRBJ1-5, with TRBD1 matching over 12 bases. V dropped 5 bases and J dropped 6; count of bases not matched to a gene: 11. The germline V gene encodes CDR1 LNHDA and CDR2 SQIVND (reference sequence). CDR3 length: 17 residues. CDR3 amino acids: CASSHIFRDRGLQPQHF. The CDR3 nucleotides are TGTGCCAGTAGTCATATTTTCCGGGACAGGGGGCTTCAGCCCCAGCATTTT.

On this clone: One end of the junction is discordant with germline, which a read error may explain. The CDR3 DNA is TGTGCCAGCAGAAAACGAGCGGGTGACACATACAATTTC. This sequence encodes CASRKRAGDTYNF. The chain has TRBV5-8 and TRBJ2-7, with a possible D match to TRBD2 (6 bases). In germline, CDR1 is SGHTS, CDR2 YDEGEE. This CDR3 contains 13 residues. Complete variable domain (other parts from reference TRBV5-8 and TRBJ2-7): EAGVTQSPTHLIKTRGQQATLRCSPISGHTSVYWYQQALGLGLQFLLWYDEGEERNRGNFPPRFSGRQFPNYSSELNVNALELEDSALYLCASRKRAGDTYNFGPGTRLTVT.

CDR3 in amino acids: CASSLSVGAGKQAFF. The CDR3 DNA sequence: TGTGCCAGCAGCTTGTCAGTAGGGGCAGGCAAACAAGCTTTCTTT. The chain joins TRBV5-4 to TRBJ1-1, with D maybe TRBD1 (5 bases). The V end was cut by 1 base, the J end by 9 bases, with 19 bases between. CDR1 SGHNT and CDR2 YYREEE come from the germline V gene (reference sequence). The CDR3 has 15 residues.

Comments on this clone: At one of its ends the junction is not consistent with the germline gene, which may arise from a read error. The sample holds other DNA sequences that translate to the same CDR3. The rearrangement uses TRBV28 and TRBJ1-4; 9 nucleotides match TRBD1. Germline CDR1 MDHEN, CDR2 SYDVKM. This CDR3 has 14 amino acids. CDR3 region: CASSKDRGHEKLFF. CDR3 DNA sequence: TGCGCCAGCAGCAAGGACAGGGGCCATGAAAAACTGTTTTTT.

This clone was seen a single time. This chain uses TRBV5-5 with TRBJ1-3; D gene unclear. This CDR3 spans 15 amino acids. The germline V and J ends were trimmed by 4 bases and 0 bases, with 11 bases remaining between them. The germline V gene encodes CDR1 SGHKS and CDR2 YYEKEE (reference sequence). The CDR3 bases are TGTGCCAGCAGCCCCGGAGGTCGCTCTGGAAACACCATATATTTT. Its translation is CASSPGGRSGNTIYF.

Turning to this clone: A junction boundary mismatches the germline segment, possibly from a read error. The chain carries TRBV7-7 and TRBJ2-5; 7 bases line up with TRBD1. There are 17 residues in the CDR3. Germline-derived CDR1 and CDR2 are SSHAT and FNYEAQ (reference sequence). The chain's CDR3 is CASSLARLNRGQETQYF. CDR3 nucleotides: TGTGCTAGCAGCTTAGCCCGACTAAACAGGGGCCAAGAGACCCAGTACTTC.

Details on this clone: Other DNA sequences from this sample encode an identical CDR3 as well. This chain links TRBV4-3 with TRBJ2-3, with D perhaps TRBD1 (5 bases). The CDR3 sequence is 16 residues long. Per the germline V gene, CDR1 is LGHNA and CDR2 is YSLEER. V lost 1 base, J lost 0 bases, and 11 bases lay in between. Written as DNA, the CDR3 is TGCGCCAGCAGCCAAGGTCTCGCAGGGAGCACAGATACGCAGTATTTT. It translates to CASSQGLAGSTDTQYF.